This entry features one T cell receptor beta chain sequence. The antigen is not known. The entry originates in a study of T cell responses to AZD1222 COVID-19 vaccine. General study results and limits: Spike regions recognized by vaccine-associated CD4 TCRs spanned the protein, led by 160-218 and 743-854.

Sequenced by immunoSEQ multiplex PCR; TCRdb stores in-frame clones only, minus some. The sample includes over 110,000 clones, approximately 94% of them seen just once. Per germline, CDR1 MNHNS and CDR2 SASEGT. The CDR3 runs to 16 residues. Losses at the gene ends were 2 bases for V and 2 bases for J; bases not matched to a gene: 6. This sequence joins TRBV6-1 and TRBJ2-1; 7 nucleotides match TRBD2. The origin of this receptor is an adult in good health. The source was peripheral blood, collected on day 0 of AZD1222 vaccination. This chain's CDR3 is CASSERGRVTYNEQFF. The CDR3 nucleotides are TGTGCCAGCAGTGAACGGGGGAGGGTGACCTACAATGAGCAGTTCTTC.